Listed below are T cell receptor beta chains from one sample, sequenced in a study of patients and donors after allogeneic stem cell transplantation. Using its own MiXCR run on the RT-PCR reads, TCRdb lists one record per CDR3 protein. Seen here are hundreds of thousands of distinct CDR3 sequences, less than 15% observed once, and the top ten hold 9.5% to 13%. Material for sequencing was blood, either unsorted or a sorted T cell fraction (not recorded which). The receptors originated from a human donor who was either an allogeneic HSCT recipient or a stem cell or donor lymphocyte infusion donor (not recorded which). It is not recorded whose cells these are; they may come from a transplant donor. The CDR3 runs from the conserved cysteine through the conserved F or W. Fields, in order: V gene, clone size, D gene, J gene, CDR3 protein, CDR3 DNA. D genes are given only for firm matches. Where a row states a size, it is once, few, many or the class of an expanded clone; other rows omit it.

v_gene: TRBV7-2; abundance: many; d_gene: -; j_gene: TRBJ1-5; CDR3aa: CASSLVSGPQPQHF; CDR3nt: TGTGCCAGCAGCTTAGTCTCGGGGCCTCAGCCCCAGCATTTT
v_gene: TRBV14; abundance: few; d_gene: -; j_gene: TRBJ1-3; CDR3aa: CASSHRLGAGNTIYF; CDR3nt: TGTGCCAGCAGCCATCGTTTAGGGGCTGGAAACACCATATATTTT
v_gene: TRBV7-3; abundance: few; d_gene: -; j_gene: TRBJ2-3; CDR3aa: CASSLRLASTDTQYF; CDR3nt: TGTGCCAGCAGCTTAAGACTCGCCAGCACAGATACGCAGTATTTT
v_gene: TRBV6-1; abundance: -; d_gene: TRBD2; j_gene: TRBJ2-2; CDR3aa: CASGYRGGAFPRELFF; CDR3nt: TGTGCCAGTGGTTATCGGGGGGGGGCCTTCCCCAGGGAGCTGTTTTTT
v_gene: TRBV20-1; abundance: -; d_gene: -; j_gene: TRBJ1-5; CDR3aa: CSAWAEALSNQPQHF; CDR3nt: TGCAGTGCTTGGGCCGAGGCCCTTAGCAATCAGCCCCAGCATTTT
v_gene: TRBV7-9; abundance: few; d_gene: -; j_gene: TRBJ1-1; CDR3aa: CASSLAIGAEAFF; CDR3nt: TGTGCCAGCAGCTTAGCTATAGGGGCTGAAGCTTTCTTT
v_gene: TRBV6-2/TRBV6-3; abundance: many; d_gene: -; j_gene: TRBJ1-2; CDR3aa: CASSPKGRFYGYTF; CDR3nt: TGTGCCAGCAGCCCCAAAGGCAGGTTCTATGGCTACACCTTC
v_gene: TRBV28; abundance: -; d_gene: TRBD1; j_gene: TRBJ1-5; CDR3aa: CASSLTGTGLTLAQHF; CDR3nt: TGTGCCAGCAGCCTGACTGGGACAGGGCTCACCCTGGCCCAGCATTTT
v_gene: TRBV25-1; abundance: few; d_gene: -; j_gene: TRBJ1-2; CDR3aa: CASSAQAGIPDHRYTF; CDR3nt: TGTGCCAGCAGTGCACAGGCGGGGATCCCAGATCATCGCTACACCTTC
v_gene: TRBV10-3; abundance: many; d_gene: -; j_gene: TRBJ1-3; CDR3aa: CAISSNSGNTIYF; CDR3nt: TGTGCCATCAGTTCAAACTCTGGAAACACCATATATTTT
v_gene: TRBV5-1; abundance: many; d_gene: -; j_gene: TRBJ1-2; CDR3aa: CASRPEQGTHGYTF; CDR3nt: TGCGCCAGCAGACCCGAGCAGGGTACCCATGGCTACACCTTC
v_gene: TRBV3-1; abundance: many; d_gene: TRBD2; j_gene: TRBJ2-3; CDR3aa: CASSQMSGLSKDTQYF; CDR3nt: TGTGCCAGCAGCCAAATGTCGGGACTATCTAAGGATACGCAGTATTTT
v_gene: TRBV29-1; abundance: -; d_gene: TRBD2; j_gene: TRBJ2-1; CDR3aa: CSVEASGNVNEQFF; CDR3nt: TGCAGCGTTGAGGCTAGCGGGAACGTCAATGAGCAGTTCTTC
v_gene: TRBV7-9; abundance: many; d_gene: -; j_gene: TRBJ2-3; CDR3aa: CASSLAGRTDTQYF; CDR3nt: TGTGCCAGCAGCTTAGCTGGGAGGACTGATACGCAGTATTTT
v_gene: TRBV20-1; abundance: -; d_gene: -; j_gene: TRBJ2-5; CDR3aa: CSALQTGPGAQYF; CDR3nt: TGCAGTGCCCTCCAGACGGGTCCCGGGGCCCAGTACTTC
v_gene: TRBV5-1; abundance: many; d_gene: -; j_gene: TRBJ2-2; CDR3aa: CASSHRTKGGTGELFF; CDR3nt: TGCGCCAGCAGCCACCGAACTAAAGGGGGCACCGGGGAGCTGTTTTTT
v_gene: TRBV25-1; abundance: few; d_gene: -; j_gene: TRBJ2-2; CDR3aa: CASSDSFKGGFSGDRELFF; CDR3nt: TGTGCCAGCAGTGATTCCTTCAAGGGGGGATTTTCAGGGGACCGGGAGCTGTTTTTT
v_gene: TRBV6-1; abundance: -; d_gene: -; j_gene: TRBJ1-2; CDR3aa: CASRVQGDYGYTF; CDR3nt: TGTGCCAGCAGGGTTCAGGGAGACTATGGCTACACCTTC
v_gene: TRBV7-2; abundance: few; d_gene: -; j_gene: TRBJ1-1; CDR3aa: CASSLDIFWAFF; CDR3nt: TGTGCCAGCAGCTTAGATATTTTTTGGGCTTTCTTT
v_gene: TRBV5-1; abundance: many; d_gene: TRBD1; j_gene: TRBJ1-5; CDR3aa: CASSFGPDRGLNQPQHF; CDR3nt: TGCGCCAGCAGCTTTGGTCCGGACAGGGGGCTAAATCAGCCCCAGCATTTT
v_gene: TRBV7-9; abundance: -; d_gene: -; j_gene: TRBJ2-1; CDR3aa: CASSRTWEQFF; CDR3nt: TGTGCCAGCAGCAGGACGTGGGAGCAGTTCTTC
v_gene: TRBV4-1; abundance: -; d_gene: TRBD1; j_gene: TRBJ2-1; CDR3aa: CASRNPGQGNEQFF; CDR3nt: TGCGCCAGCAGGAACCCGGGACAGGGCAATGAGCAGTTCTTC
v_gene: TRBV11-3; abundance: -; d_gene: -; j_gene: TRBJ1-2; CDR3aa: CASSPEGPGAFGYTF; CDR3nt: TGTGCCAGCAGCCCCGAAGGTCCGGGGGCCTTTGGCTACACCTTC
v_gene: TRBV20-1; abundance: few; d_gene: TRBD1; j_gene: TRBJ1-1; CDR3aa: CSARAGTANTEAFF; CDR3nt: TGCAGTGCTAGAGCCGGGACAGCGAACACTGAAGCTTTCTTT
v_gene: TRBV4-2; abundance: few; d_gene: -; j_gene: TRBJ1-6; CDR3aa: CASSQVEAFSPLHF; CDR3nt: TGTGCCAGCAGCCAAGTCGAGGCGTTTTCACCCCTCCACTTT
v_gene: TRBV7-3; abundance: medium-sized; d_gene: TRBD2; j_gene: TRBJ2-1; CDR3aa: CASSHRTSGSYEQFF; CDR3nt: TGTGCCAGCAGCCATCGGACTAGCGGGAGCTATGAGCAGTTCTTC
v_gene: TRBV27; abundance: many; d_gene: -; j_gene: TRBJ2-2; CDR3aa: CASRKGGTGELFF; CDR3nt: TGTGCCAGCCGAAAGGGCGGCACCGGGGAGCTGTTTTTT
v_gene: TRBV29-1; abundance: few; d_gene: -; j_gene: TRBJ1-1; CDR3aa: CSGTQGGRTEAFF; CDR3nt: TGCAGCGGTACACAGGGCGGGAGGACTGAAGCTTTCTTT
v_gene: TRBV5-1; abundance: medium-sized; d_gene: -; j_gene: TRBJ2-1; CDR3aa: CASSLGGTTYNEQFF; CDR3nt: TGCGCCAGCAGCTTGGGCGGGACAACCTACAATGAGCAGTTCTTC
v_gene: TRBV6-5; abundance: few; d_gene: -; j_gene: TRBJ2-1; CDR3aa: CASSYFEGLYNEQFF; CDR3nt: TGTGCCAGCAGTTACTTTGAGGGGCTCTACAATGAGCAGTTCTTC
v_gene: TRBV5-6; abundance: -; d_gene: TRBD1; j_gene: TRBJ1-5; CDR3aa: CASSRGLDRGSYSNQPQHF; CDR3nt: TGTGCCAGCAGCCGCGGCCTGGACAGGGGCTCCTATAGCAATCAGCCCCAGCATTTT
v_gene: TRBV5-1; abundance: few; d_gene: -; j_gene: TRBJ2-1; CDR3aa: CASSPPRGTSSYNEQFF; CDR3nt: TGCGCCAGCAGCCCACCGAGGGGAACAAGCTCCTACAATGAGCAGTTCTTC
v_gene: TRBV14; abundance: -; d_gene: TRBD1; j_gene: TRBJ1-1; CDR3aa: CASSQAGQGVITEAFF; CDR3nt: TGTGCCAGCAGCCAAGCCGGACAGGGGGTAATTACTGAAGCTTTCTTT
v_gene: TRBV20-1; abundance: many; d_gene: -; j_gene: TRBJ2-1; CDR3aa: CSVRAGLGYNEQFF; CDR3nt: TGCAGTGTTCGTGCGGGACTGGGCTACAATGAGCAGTTCTTC
v_gene: TRBV6-1; abundance: many; d_gene: TRBD2; j_gene: TRBJ2-2; CDR3aa: CASSTNGGGRELFF; CDR3nt: TGTGCCAGCAGCACCAATGGGGGGGGTCGGGAGCTGTTTTTT
v_gene: TRBV5-1; abundance: few; d_gene: -; j_gene: TRBJ2-3; CDR3aa: CASSLAAWGSDTQYF; CDR3nt: TGCGCCAGCAGCTTGGCCGCCTGGGGATCAGATACGCAGTATTTT
v_gene: TRBV20-1; abundance: few; d_gene: TRBD2; j_gene: TRBJ2-5; CDR3aa: CSANSLLAGGPLNQETQYF; CDR3nt: TGCAGTGCTAACTCCCTTCTAGCGGGAGGACCGCTTAACCAAGAGACCCAGTACTTC
v_gene: TRBV30; abundance: few; d_gene: TRBD2; j_gene: TRBJ2-3; CDR3aa: CAWTPTGLAGGVDTQYF; CDR3nt: TGTGCCTGGACCCCAACGGGCCTAGCGGGAGGAGTGGATACGCAGTATTTT
v_gene: TRBV4-3; abundance: -; d_gene: TRBD1; j_gene: TRBJ2-3; CDR3aa: CASSQEVTGLTDTQYF; CDR3nt: TGCGCCAGCAGCCAAGAGGTGACAGGGTTGACGGATACGCAGTATTTT
v_gene: TRBV5-1; abundance: many; d_gene: TRBD2; j_gene: TRBJ2-2; CDR3aa: CASSLAWREDTGELFF; CDR3nt: TGCGCCAGCAGCTTGGCCTGGCGGGAGGATACCGGGGAGCTGTTTTTT
v_gene: TRBV3-1; abundance: -; d_gene: -; j_gene: TRBJ1-1; CDR3aa: CASSQERRTEAFF; CDR3nt: TGTGCCAGCAGCCAAGAAAGGCGGACTGAAGCTTTCTTT
v_gene: TRBV5-5; abundance: few; d_gene: -; j_gene: TRBJ1-5; CDR3aa: CASSLVSGGGRSNQPQHF; CDR3nt: TGTGCCAGCAGCTTGGTGTCGGGAGGGGGAAGAAGCAATCAGCCCCAGCATTTT
v_gene: TRBV3-1; abundance: few; d_gene: -; j_gene: TRBJ1-5; CDR3aa: CASSQGVAGNQPQHF; CDR3nt: TGTGCCAGCAGCCAAGGGGTCGCGGGGAATCAGCCCCAGCATTTT
v_gene: TRBV12-3/TRBV12-4; abundance: many; d_gene: -; j_gene: TRBJ1-1; CDR3aa: CASTLFQGSEAFF; CDR3nt: TGTGCCAGCACCCTATTCCAGGGGTCTGAAGCTTTCTTT
v_gene: TRBV9; abundance: many; d_gene: TRBD1; j_gene: TRBJ2-2; CDR3aa: CASRPEGQGKVGELFF; CDR3nt: TGTGCCAGCAGACCAGAGGGACAGGGAAAAGTCGGGGAGCTGTTTTTT
v_gene: TRBV25-1; abundance: many; d_gene: -; j_gene: TRBJ1-6; CDR3aa: CASSGSRGYNSPLHF; CDR3nt: TGTGCCAGCAGTGGTTCACGGGGCTATAATTCACCCCTCCACTTT
v_gene: TRBV20-1; abundance: few; d_gene: TRBD1; j_gene: TRBJ2-7; CDR3aa: CSARVGDRVVHEQYF; CDR3nt: TGCAGTGCTAGAGTGGGGGACAGGGTTGTCCACGAGCAGTACTTC
v_gene: TRBV14; abundance: few; d_gene: -; j_gene: TRBJ2-3; CDR3aa: CASSQALIAGPRDTQYF; CDR3nt: TGTGCCAGCAGCCAAGCCTTGATTGCCGGCCCCAGGGATACGCAGTATTTT
v_gene: TRBV10-3; abundance: few; d_gene: TRBD1; j_gene: TRBJ2-7; CDR3aa: CAISGGTGNYEQYF; CDR3nt: TGTGCCATCAGTGGTGGGACAGGCAACTACGAGCAGTACTTC